In its sample, the clone carrying this T cell receptor beta chain was seen a few times. TCR beta VDJ and CDR3 were profiled, and genomic DNA was the template. Via MiXCR, TCRdb re-called the reads, giving one row per CDR3 protein. The sample holds around 430,000 distinct CDR3 sequences, around 30% seen once. For sequencing, patients were chosen who had shown expansion of CD8+CD57+ cells by flow cytometry. This CDR3 comprises 16 residues. Losses at the gene ends were 4 bases for V and 6 bases for J; bases not matched to a gene: 9. Germline V gene sequence: CDR1 SGHAT, CDR2 FQNNGV. The sample belongs to a study of CD8+CD57+ T cells in acquired aplastic anemia.

The receptor was derived from a human donor with aplastic anemia. J is TRBJ2-7 and V is TRBV11-2, with 13 positions matching TRBD2. Sequencing was performed on sorted CD4+, CD8+, or CD8+CD57+ T cells (not recorded which) from PBMCs. Written as DNA, the CDR3 is TGTGCCAGCAGCTCACTAGCGGGAGGGCCCACCCTCGAGCAGTACTTC. Translation gives CASSSLAGGPTLEQYF. The complete variable domain, with remaining parts taken from reference TRBV11-2 and TRBJ2-7, reads EAGVAQSPRYKIIEKRQSVAFWCNPISGHATLYWYQQILGQGPKLLIQFQNNGVVDDSQLPKDRFSAERLKGVDSTLKIQPAKLEDSAVYLCASSSLAGGPTLEQYFGPGTRLTVT.